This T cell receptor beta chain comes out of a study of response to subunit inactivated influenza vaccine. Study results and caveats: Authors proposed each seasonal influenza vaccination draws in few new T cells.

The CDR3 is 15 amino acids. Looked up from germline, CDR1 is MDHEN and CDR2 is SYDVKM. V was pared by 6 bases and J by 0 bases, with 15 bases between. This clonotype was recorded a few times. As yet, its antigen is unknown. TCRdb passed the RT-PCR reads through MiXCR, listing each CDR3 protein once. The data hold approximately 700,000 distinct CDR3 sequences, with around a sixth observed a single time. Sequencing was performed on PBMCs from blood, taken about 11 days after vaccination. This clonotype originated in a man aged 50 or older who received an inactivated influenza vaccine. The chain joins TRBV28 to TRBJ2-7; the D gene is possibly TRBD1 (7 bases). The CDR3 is CASRRQGGFSYEQYF. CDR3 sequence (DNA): TGTGCCAGCAGAAGACAGGGAGGCTTCTCCTACGAGCAGTACTTC.